The rows below give T cell receptor beta chains drawn from one sample of a study of post-analysis software for immune sequencing data. Each CDR3 protein is one row after TCRdb ran MiXCR on the PCR reads. Here the sample spans roughly 400,000 distinct CDR3 sequences, 30% to 40% being singletons. Sequencing was carried out using blood. These receptors originate from a girl aged 2 to 10 with multiple sclerosis. Each CDR3 is given with its conserved first and last residue. Fields, in order: CDR3 DNA, CDR3 protein, V gene, J gene, D gene, clone size. A D gene is named only where the DNA matches it firmly. A row's size may be missing; if present it is once, few, many or a size class.

TGTGCCAGCACCAGGGACGGTGGCTACACCTTC	CASTRDGGYTF	TRBV2	TRBJ1-2	-	-
TGTGCCAGCAGCTACAGGGACAGGTACCAAGAGACCCAGTACTTC	CASSYRDRYQETQYF	TRBV12-3/TRBV12-4	TRBJ2-5	TRBD1	-
TGCAGCGTTGAAACGAGCTACTCTAACTATGGCTACACCTTC	CSVETSYSNYGYTF	TRBV29-1	TRBJ1-2	-	-
TGTGCCAGCTCATCGGCACTAGCGGAGCCCTACGAGCAGTACTTC	CASSSALAEPYEQYF	TRBV18	TRBJ2-7	TRBD2	-
TGTGCCACCAGCAGAGGTCCCGGCTCTGAAGCTTTCTTT	CATSRGPGSEAFF	TRBV15	TRBJ1-1	-	few
TGCAGTGCTCTCGACAGCGATAGGAGCTCCTACAATGAGCAGTTCTTC	CSALDSDRSSYNEQFF	TRBV20-1	TRBJ2-1	-	-
TGTGCCGGGAATTGTAGCTACAATGAGCAGTTCTTC	CAGNCSYNEQFF	TRBV9	TRBJ2-1	-	-
TGTGCCAGCAGCGGCCGGCTAGCGCCAACCTACGAGCAGTACTTC	CASSGRLAPTYEQYF	TRBV6-6	TRBJ2-7	-	-
TGCAGTGCTAGAGAGGGAGAGGACATTCAGTACTTC	CSAREGEDIQYF	TRBV20-1	TRBJ2-4	-	once
TGCAGTGCCCGAGACAGCAGCTCCTACAATGAGCAGTTCTTC	CSARDSSSYNEQFF	TRBV20-1	TRBJ2-1	-	few
TGCAGCGTTATCCCCGGGACAGGGCAAGGCTACACCTTC	CSVIPGTGQGYTF	TRBV29-1	TRBJ1-2	TRBD1	-
TGTGCCAGCGGGGGAACTTTTTCCTACGAGCAGTACTTC	CASGGTFSYEQYF	TRBV3-1	TRBJ2-7	-	few
TGCAGTGCTAGAGATTGGGCCAGTAGCTCTCTTAATTCACCCCTCCACTTT	CSARDWASSSLNSPLHF	TRBV20-1	TRBJ1-6	-	-
TGTGCCAGCAGGGGGACTAGTCGTGAGCCCCAGTACTTC	CASRGTSREPQYF	TRBV6-6	TRBJ2-7	TRBD2	-
TGCAGTGCTAAAGATGCAACTAATGAAAAACTGTTTTTT	CSAKDATNEKLFF	TRBV20-1	TRBJ1-4	-	few
TGTGCCACCAGCAGAGATACAGGGCGAAGGGCCTACGAGCAGTACTTC	CATSRDTGRRAYEQYF	TRBV15	TRBJ2-7	-	once
TGCAGTGCTAGAGCACTTCGGGACTGGGAGTACTTC	CSARALRDWEYF	TRBV20-1	TRBJ2-7	-	-
TGTGCCAGCAGCCTCGGACTAGCGGGACTAGATACGCAGTATTTT	CASSLGLAGLDTQYF	TRBV3-1	TRBJ2-3	TRBD2	few
TGTGCCAGCCATACCCCAGGACAGCCTACCGACTGTGAGCAGTTCTTC	CASHTPGQPTDCEQFF	TRBV28	TRBJ2-1	-	-
TGTGCCAGCAGGGGGGGGGGACACTACGAAAAACTGTTTTTT	CASRGGGHYEKLFF	TRBV12-3/TRBV12-4	TRBJ1-4	-	-
TGTGCCAGCAGCCCCCGGACTAGCGGGAGAGATACGCAGTATTTT	CASSPRTSGRDTQYF	TRBV13	TRBJ2-3	TRBD2	-
TGTGCCAGCATCTTAAGGGGGGCGAAAGAGACCCAGTACTTC	CASILRGAKETQYF	TRBV7-6	TRBJ2-5	-	-
TGCAGTGCTAGTGCGATTTCTGGGGCCAACGTCCTGACTTTC	CSASAISGANVLTF	TRBV20-1	TRBJ2-6	-	-
TGTGCCAGCAGCTTATTAGTGCCAGATACGCAGTATTTT	CASSLLVPDTQYF	TRBV7-9	TRBJ2-3	-	-
TGTGCCAGCAGCTCTCGACAGGGGGTAATATCCAACACAGATACGCAGTATTTT	CASSSRQGVISNTDTQYF	TRBV11-2	TRBJ2-3	TRBD1	-
TGCAGTGCCCTCTCCCTAGATTATGGCAATCAGCCCCAGCATTTT	CSALSLDYGNQPQHF	TRBV20-1	TRBJ1-5	-	-
TGCGCCAGCAGCGGCGTAGCCTACAATGAGCAGTTCTTC	CASSGVAYNEQFF	TRBV5-1	TRBJ2-1	-	-
TGCAGTGCTACTATGCGCAAGAAAAATAATTCACCCCTCCACTTT	CSATMRKKNNSPLHF	TRBV20-1	TRBJ1-6	-	-
TGTGCCAGCGGAGGAGGGACAGGGGTGGCCAATGAGCAGTTCTTC	CASGGGTGVANEQFF	TRBV27	TRBJ2-1	TRBD1	-
TGCAGTGCCGCCTATGGGTTAGGCAATCAGCCCCAGCATTTT	CSAAYGLGNQPQHF	TRBV20-1	TRBJ1-5	-	few
TGCGCCAGCAGCTTGGGGACAGAGCCCTACGAGCAGTACTTC	CASSLGTEPYEQYF	TRBV5-1	TRBJ2-7	-	-
TGTGCCAGCAGCTTGGACAGAAACCAAGAGACCCAGTACTTC	CASSLDRNQETQYF	TRBV7-9	TRBJ2-5	-	-
TGTGCCAGCAACTTCGGAGGATATCAACTCACCTACGAGCAGTACTTC	CASNFGGYQLTYEQYF	TRBV12-3/TRBV12-4	TRBJ2-7	-	few
TGCAGTGCATCAGCCAGGGGGTTCTATGGCTACACCTTC	CSASARGFYGYTF	TRBV20-1	TRBJ1-2	TRBD1	-
TGTGCCAGCAGCGTAGACAGTGGTCCAAGACGGGTGGAGACCCAGTACTTC	CASSVDSGPRRVETQYF	TRBV9	TRBJ2-5	-	-
TGTGCCAGCAGCCCTCAGGGTTCCTACAATGAGCAGTTCTTC	CASSPQGSYNEQFF	TRBV7-2	TRBJ2-1	-	-
TGTGCCGCCCAGGGTCGGGACCGCACGGGTACGCAGTATTTT	CAAQGRDRTGTQYF	TRBV10-3	TRBJ2-3	-	-
TGCGCCAGCAGCTTGTTCGGGGGCAACACCGGGGAGCTGTTTTTT	CASSLFGGNTGELFF	TRBV5-1	TRBJ2-2	-	once
TGCAGCGCTAGCGGATATACGCAGTATTTT	CSASGYTQYF	TRBV29-1	TRBJ2-3	TRBD2	-
TGTGCCACCAGTGACAGCGATTCTCCTGAAGCTTTCTTT	CATSDSDSPEAFF	TRBV24-1	TRBJ1-1	-	-
TGTGCCAGCAGTTTCCGCGGCGGGGCCTCTGTTGACCAGTTCTTC	CASSFRGGASVDQFF	TRBV28	TRBJ2-1	-	-
TGTGCCAGCAGCCAAGATCACAGGGGTTTGGGGGCTTTCTTT	CASSQDHRGLGAFF	TRBV3-1	TRBJ1-1	TRBD1	-
TGCGCCAGCAGCCAAGACACAGGGTCGCTAGCGGGAGTTTTAGGGTACTACGAGCAGTACTTC	CASSQDTGSLAGVLGYYEQYF	TRBV4-3	TRBJ2-7	TRBD2	-
TGCGCCAGCAGCTTGGCCGCGACATCCTCCTACGAGCAGTACTTC	CASSLAATSSYEQYF	TRBV5-1	TRBJ2-7	-	-
TGTGCCAGCAGCGGAGGGATCGGGATCGGGGACTATGGCTACACCTTC	CASSGGIGIGDYGYTF	TRBV9	TRBJ1-2	-	-
TGTGCCAGCAGCTTAGTCCCAGGGAGAAGCAATGAGCAGTTCTTC	CASSLVPGRSNEQFF	TRBV11-2	TRBJ2-1	-	-
TGCGCCAGCAGCCACGACAGCTACGAGCAGTACTTC	CASSHDSYEQYF	TRBV5-1	TRBJ2-7	-	few
TGCAGCGTTGACAGACAGGGCGACCCCTACGAGCAGTACTTC	CSVDRQGDPYEQYF	TRBV29-1	TRBJ2-7	TRBD1	-
TGTGCCAGCAACCTCAATGGACATAGCTCCTACAATGAGCAGTTCTTC	CASNLNGHSSYNEQFF	TRBV27	TRBJ2-1	-	-
TGCAGCGTTGAGGTCCGGGGTTTATACTATGGCTACACCTTC	CSVEVRGLYYGYTF	TRBV29-1	TRBJ1-2	-	-
TGTGCCAGCAGCTTAGCAAGGGTAAGACAGCCTGAAGCTTTCTTT	CASSLARVRQPEAFF	TRBV7-2	TRBJ1-1	-	-
TGCGCCAGCAGCTTGGTCCAGGGCGGCCCCGGGGAGCTGTTTTTT	CASSLVQGGPGELFF	TRBV5-1	TRBJ2-2	-	few
TGCGCCAGCAGCTACGGGACTCCCGGGAACACCGGGGAGCTGTTTTTT	CASSYGTPGNTGELFF	TRBV5-1	TRBJ2-2	-	-
TGTGCCAGCAGTAGTTGGACCAGGAACACTGAAGCTTTCTTT	CASSSWTRNTEAFF	TRBV7-9	TRBJ1-1	-	-
TGTGCCAGCAGCATAAGACTAGCGGGAGAGATAGATACGCAGTATTTT	CASSIRLAGEIDTQYF	TRBV7-2	TRBJ2-3	TRBD2	-
TGTGCCAGCAGTTGGATACACAGGCGGGAGACCCAGTACTTC	CASSWIHRRETQYF	TRBV6-5	TRBJ2-5	-	-
TGTGCCAGCAGGCGACTAGCAATTTCTGGGACCCAGTACTTC	CASRRLAISGTQYF	TRBV12-3/TRBV12-4	TRBJ2-5	TRBD2	-
TGTGCCAGCAGGGAAGACAGTGGGACGGGGGCCAACGTCCTGACTTTC	CASREDSGTGANVLTF	TRBV12-3/TRBV12-4	TRBJ2-6	-	-
TGTACCAGCAGCTACGGCGGACTAGCGGGAGGGGTTGAGCAGTTCTTC	CTSSYGGLAGGVEQFF	TRBV7-9	TRBJ2-1	TRBD2	-